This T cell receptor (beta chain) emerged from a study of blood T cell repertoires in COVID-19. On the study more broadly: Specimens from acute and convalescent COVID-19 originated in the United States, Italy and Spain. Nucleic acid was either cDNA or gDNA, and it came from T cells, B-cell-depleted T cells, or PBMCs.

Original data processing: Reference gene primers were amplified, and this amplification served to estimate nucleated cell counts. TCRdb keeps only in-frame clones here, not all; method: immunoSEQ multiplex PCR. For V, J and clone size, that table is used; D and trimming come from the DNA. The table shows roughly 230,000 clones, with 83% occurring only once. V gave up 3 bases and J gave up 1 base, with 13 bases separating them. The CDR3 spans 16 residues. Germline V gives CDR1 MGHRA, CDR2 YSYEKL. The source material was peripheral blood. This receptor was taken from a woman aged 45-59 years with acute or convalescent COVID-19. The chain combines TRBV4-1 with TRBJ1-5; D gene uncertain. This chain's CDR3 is CASSQDRPGSNQPQHF. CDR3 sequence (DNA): TGCGCCAGCAGCCAGGATAGGCCGGGGAGCAATCAGCCCCAGCATTTT.